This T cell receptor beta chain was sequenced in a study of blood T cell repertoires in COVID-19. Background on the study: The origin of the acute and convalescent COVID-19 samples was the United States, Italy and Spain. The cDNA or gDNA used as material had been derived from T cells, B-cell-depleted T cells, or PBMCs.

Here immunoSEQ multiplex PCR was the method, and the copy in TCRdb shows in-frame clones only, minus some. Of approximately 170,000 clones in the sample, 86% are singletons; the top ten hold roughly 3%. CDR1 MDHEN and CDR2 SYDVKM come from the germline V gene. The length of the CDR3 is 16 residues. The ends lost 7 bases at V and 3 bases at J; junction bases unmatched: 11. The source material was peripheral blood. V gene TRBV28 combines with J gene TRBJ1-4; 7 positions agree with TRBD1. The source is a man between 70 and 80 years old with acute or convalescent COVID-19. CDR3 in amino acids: CASTGGDPLANEKLFF. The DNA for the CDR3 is TGTGCCAGCACAGGGGGTGACCCGCTGGCTAATGAAAAACTGTTTTTT.